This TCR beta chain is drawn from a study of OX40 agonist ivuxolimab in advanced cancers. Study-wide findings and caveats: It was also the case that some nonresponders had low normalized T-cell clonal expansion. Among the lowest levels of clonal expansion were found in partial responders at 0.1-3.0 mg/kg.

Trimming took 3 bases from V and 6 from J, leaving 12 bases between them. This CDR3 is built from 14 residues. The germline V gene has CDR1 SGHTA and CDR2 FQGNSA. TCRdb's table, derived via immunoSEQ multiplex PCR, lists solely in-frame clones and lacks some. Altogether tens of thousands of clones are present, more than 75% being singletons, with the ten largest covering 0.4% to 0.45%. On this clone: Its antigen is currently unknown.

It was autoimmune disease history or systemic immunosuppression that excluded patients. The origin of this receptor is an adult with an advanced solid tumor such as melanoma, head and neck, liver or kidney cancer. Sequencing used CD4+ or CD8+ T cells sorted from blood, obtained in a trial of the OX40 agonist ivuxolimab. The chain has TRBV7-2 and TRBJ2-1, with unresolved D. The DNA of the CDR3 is TGTGCCAGCAGCTTGGGTCCGCGGCGCAATGAGCAGTTCTTC. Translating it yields CASSLGPRRNEQFF. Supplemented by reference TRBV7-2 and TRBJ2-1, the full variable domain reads GAGVSQSPSNKVTEKGKDVELRCDPISGHTALYWYRQSLGQGLEFLIYFQGNSAPDKSGLPSDRFSAERTGGSVSTLTIQRTQQEDSAVYLCASSLGPRRNEQFFGPGTRLTVL.